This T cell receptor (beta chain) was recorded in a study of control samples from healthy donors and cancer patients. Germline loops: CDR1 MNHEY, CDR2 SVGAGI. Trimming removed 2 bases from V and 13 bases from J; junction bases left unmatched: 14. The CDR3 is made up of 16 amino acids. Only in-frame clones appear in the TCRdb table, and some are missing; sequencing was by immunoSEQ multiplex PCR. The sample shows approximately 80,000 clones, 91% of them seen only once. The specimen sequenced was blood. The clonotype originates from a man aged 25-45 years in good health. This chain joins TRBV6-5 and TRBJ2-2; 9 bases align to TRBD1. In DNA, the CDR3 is TGTGCCAGCAGTTACCCCCCGGGACAGGGAGGCCACCCGCTGTTTTTT. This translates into CASSYPPGQGGHPLFF.